The T cell receptor beta chain under discussion was sequenced for a study of shared clonotypes between healthy human individuals. Study background: Donors had three CD4 naive, three CD4 memory, two CD8 naive and one CD8 memory plate apiece.

Deletions cut 0 bases from V and 7 bases from J, with 13 bases between. Germline V gene lookup returns CDR1 SGHRS and CDR2 YFSETQ. CDR3 length: 15 amino acids. Study outcomes and limitations: Non-shared clonotypes showed lower generation probabilities than clonotypes common to all four donors.

The investigators split CD4+ cells into a CD45RA+ naive subset and a CD45RA-negative memory subset. Concerning this clone: What it binds is not known.

Method: immunoSEQ multiplex PCR; TCRdb's copy keeps in-frame clones and lacks some. The table shows millions of clones, with more than 90% occurring only once. The TCR sequence derives from a man younger than 30 in good health. The sample was naive CD4+ T cells sorted from blood. Stated subset: CD45RA+ positively selected. The chain joins TRBV5-1 to TRBJ1-4, with D unresolved. The CDR3 region has the DNA TGCGCCAGCAGCTTGGTGTCCGGGGTTGGTGAAAAACTGTTTTTT. Its translation: CASSLVSGVGEKLFF.